This T cell receptor beta chain was observed in a study of human T cells and chemical hapten exposure. The J segment lost 4 bases and the V segment lost 0 bases, leaving 0 bases of the junction unmatched. Germline V lookup: CDR1 LNHNV, CDR2 YYDKDF (reference sequence). The CDR3 runs to 15 residues. Each CDR3 protein gets one entry after TCRdb re-called the RACE reads with MiXCR. The table lists around 200,000 distinct CDR3 sequences, around 25% of them singletons, with over 2% in the top ten. Time point: patch test 3, about 24 weeks after DPC sensitization. The treatment here: therapeutic diphenylcyclopropenone sensitization with weekly scalp DPC.

This sequence was found in a woman between 40 and 50 years old with alopecia areata. Some clones in this sample may be carry-over from other donors' samples. The rearrangement joins TRBV15 to TRBJ2-5; 12 bases fit TRBD2. The sequences come from whole blood, collected in connection with sensitization to the hapten diphenylcyclopropenone (DPC). CDR3 sequence: CATSRELAGGETQYF. CDR3 nucleotide sequence: TGTGCCACCAGCAGAGAACTAGCGGGAGGAGAGACCCAGTACTTC.